One sample yielded the 10 T cell receptor beta chains listed below, sequenced in a study of blood T cells in healthy people across ages. It was with a sample-barcoded 5' primer and a J-beta primer mix that a second PCR of about 6 to 12 cycles was run. TCRdb recomputed calls from the 5' RACE reads with MiXCR, one row per CDR3 protein. Of roughly 900,000 distinct CDR3 sequences in the sample, around 30% were seen once. Sequenced: blood. Receptors originate from a woman older than 75 in good health.

This clonotype came up many times. The chain carries TRBV7-2 and TRBJ2-1; D is tentatively TRBD1 or TRBD2 (5 bases each). This CDR3 region has 15 residues. V was shortened by 0 bases and J by 4 bases, with 10 bases between the two germline ends. Per germline, CDR1 SGHTA and CDR2 FQGNSA. The CDR3 spells CASSLAGEQYNEQFF. The CDR3 DNA is TGTGCCAGCAGCTTAGCGGGGGAGCAGTACAATGAGCAGTTCTTC.

This clonotype was counted ten times or more. The rearrangement joins TRBV12-3 or TRBV12-4 to TRBJ2-5; D remains ambiguous. CDR3 length equals 11 residues. V lost 6 bases and J 5 bases, leaving 7 bases between the germline ends. This CDR3 is CASRDVETQYF. Written as DNA, the CDR3 is TGTGCCAGCAGAGACGTTGAGACCCAGTACTTC.

This clonotype was seen once. Possible read error: a much larger clone is one base away. The V call is TRBV5-1, the J call TRBJ2-1, with 7 nucleotides matching TRBD1. V dropped 1 base and J dropped 5; count of bases not matched to a gene: 9. CDR3 length: 16 residues. CDR1 is SGHRS, CDR2 YFSETQ, per germline. The CDR3 reads CASSLQDRMDNNEQFF. The CDR3 nucleotides read TGCGCCAGCAGCTTGCAGGACAGGATGGACAACAATGAGCAGTTCTTC.

About this clonotype itself: A much larger clone differs from this one at a single base, so this may be a read error. This chain joins TRBV11-3 and TRBJ2-5, with TRBD2 matching 9 bases. The CDR3 runs 15 residues. The V and J ends lost 1 base and 11 bases, in that order; junction bases with no gene match: 11. Germline V gene lookup returns CDR1 SGHNT and CDR2 YENEEA. This chain's CDR3 is CASSLGGGAKGEQYF. The CDR3 DNA sequence: TGTGCCAGCAGCTTAGGCGGGGGGGCCAAAGGTGAGCAGTACTTC.

This clonotype has at least ten counts. The chain joins TRBV6-2 or TRBV6-3 to TRBJ2-7, with a possible D match to TRBD1 (6 bases). Germline V lookup: CDR1 MNHEY, CDR2 SVGEGT. V gave up 6 bases and J gave up 4 bases, with 13 bases separating them. This CDR3 contains 13 residues. Here the CDR3 reads CASSRQDRYEQYF. The CDR3 DNA sequence: TGTGCCAGCAGCCGACAGGACCGATACGAGCAGTACTTC.

This clonotype was seen repeatedly, ten times or more. The chain combines TRBV27 with TRBJ2-3; a possible D gene is TRBD2 (7 bases). CDR1 is MNHEY, CDR2 SMNVEV, per germline (reference sequence). Trimming removed 5 bases from V and 3 bases from J, with 18 bases in between. The CDR3 is 16 amino acids. The DNA for the CDR3 is TGTGCCAGCAGTCAGATCCGGGGGGCCGGAACAGATACGCAGTATTTT. Translated: CASSQIRGAGTDTQYF.

The chain uses TRBV7-6 and TRBJ1-1, with D possibly being TRBD1 (5 bases). This CDR3 region has 20 residues. Germline CDR1 is SGHVS and CDR2 is FNYEAQ. Deletions cut 1 base from V and 0 bases from J, with 24 bases between. The CDR3 reads CASSLVRRGGYEMMNTEAFF. The CDR3 DNA is TGTGCCAGCAGCTTAGTGAGAAGGGGCGGCTACGAAATGATGAACACTGAAGCTTTCTTT.

This clonotype came up a few times. The gene calls are TRBV4-3 and TRBJ2-2; D is undetermined. V lost 2 bases to trimming and J lost 1 base, with 8 bases between them. Germline V gene lookup returns CDR1 LGHNA and CDR2 YSLEER. This CDR3 region has 15 residues. Here the CDR3 reads CASSQRAENTGELFF. The CDR3 nucleotides read TGCGCCAGCAGCCAACGGGCCGAGAACACCGGGGAGCTGTTTTTT.

This clonotype was observed at least ten times. V usage is TRBV3-1 and J usage is TRBJ2-5, with 7 bases that match TRBD2. This CDR3 has 14 amino acids. Trimming at V came to 5 bases and at J to 4 bases, leaving 7 bases not matched to a gene. CDR1 and CDR2 from the germline V gene are LGHDT and YNNKEL (reference sequence). Here the CDR3 reads CASSGGGGGETQYF. Here the CDR3 DNA reads TGTGCCAGCAGCGGCGGGGGAGGTGGAGAGACCCAGTACTTC.

The V gene is TRBV20-1, the J gene TRBJ2-3, with 7 bases aligning to TRBD2. The CDR3 totals 14 residues. Germline V gives CDR1 DFQATT, CDR2 SNEGSKA (reference sequence). Unmatched junction bases numbered 5, after V lost 2 bases and J lost 3 bases. The CDR3 is CSARRAGVTDTQYF. Written as DNA, the CDR3 is TGCAGTGCTAGAAGGGCGGGAGTTACAGATACGCAGTATTTT.